This section outlines one T cell receptor beta chain sequence together with its context. The record originates from a study of blood T cell repertoires in COVID-19. Libraries were prepared by immunoSEQ multiplex PCR; TCRdb keeps only in-frame clonotypes and omits some of them. The data contain 90,000 to 120,000 clones, approximately 85% of them seen just once; the ten biggest clones take up about 5%. The V end lost 4 bases, the J end lost 2 bases, and 12 bases lay between the germline ends. The CDR3 is 16 residues long. The germline V gene encodes CDR1 MDHEN and CDR2 SYDVKM. This clonotype was sampled from a man aged 55 to 70 with acute or convalescent COVID-19. V and J are TRBV28 and TRBJ2-6; D is unresolved. Sequencing was done on a sample of peripheral blood. The CDR3 nucleotides read TGTGCCAGCAGTTCGGGTAGTAAGGCTGGGGCCAACGTCCTGACTTTC. Encoded protein: CASSSGSKAGANVLTF.